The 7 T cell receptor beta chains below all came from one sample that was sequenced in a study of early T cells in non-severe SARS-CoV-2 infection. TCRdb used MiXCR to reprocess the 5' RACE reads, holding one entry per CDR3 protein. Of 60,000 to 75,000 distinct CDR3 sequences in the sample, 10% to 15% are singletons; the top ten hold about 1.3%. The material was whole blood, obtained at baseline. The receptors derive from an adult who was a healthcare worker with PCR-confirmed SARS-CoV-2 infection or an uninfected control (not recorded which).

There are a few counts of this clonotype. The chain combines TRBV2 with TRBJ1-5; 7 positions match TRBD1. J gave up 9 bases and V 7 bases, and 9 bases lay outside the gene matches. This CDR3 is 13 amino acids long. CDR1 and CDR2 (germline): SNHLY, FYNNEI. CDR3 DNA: TGTGCCAGCAAGGAGGGAGGGGGCACGCCCCAGCATTTT. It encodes CASKEGGGTPQHF.

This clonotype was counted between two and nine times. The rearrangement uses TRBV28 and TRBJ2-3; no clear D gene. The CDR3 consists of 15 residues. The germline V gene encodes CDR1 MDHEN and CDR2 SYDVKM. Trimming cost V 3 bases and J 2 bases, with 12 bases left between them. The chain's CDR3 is CASSFPATLTDTQYF. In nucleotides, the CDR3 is TGTGCCAGCAGTTTCCCGGCCACCCTCACAGATACGCAGTATTTT.

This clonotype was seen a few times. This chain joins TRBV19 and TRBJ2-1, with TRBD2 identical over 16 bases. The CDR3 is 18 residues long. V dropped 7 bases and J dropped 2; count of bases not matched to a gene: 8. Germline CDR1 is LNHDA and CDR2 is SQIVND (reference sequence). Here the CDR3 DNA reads TGTGCCAGTATGTCCGGGACTAGCGGGAGGGGGACCTACAATGAGCAGTTCTTC. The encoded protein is CASMSGTSGRGTYNEQFF.

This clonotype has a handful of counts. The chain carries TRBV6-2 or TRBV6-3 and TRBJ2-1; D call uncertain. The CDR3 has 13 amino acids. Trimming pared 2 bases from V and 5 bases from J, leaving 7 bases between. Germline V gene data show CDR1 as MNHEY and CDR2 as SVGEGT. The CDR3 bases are TGTGCCAGCAGTTACGAGGAGAACAATGAGCAGTTCTTC. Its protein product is CASSYEENNEQFF.

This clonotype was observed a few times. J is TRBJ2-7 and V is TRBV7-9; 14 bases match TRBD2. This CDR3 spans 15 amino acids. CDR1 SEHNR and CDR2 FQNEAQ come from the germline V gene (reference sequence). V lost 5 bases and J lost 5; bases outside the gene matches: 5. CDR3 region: CASSPGTSGSHEQYF. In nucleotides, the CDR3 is TGTGCCAGCAGCCCCGGGACTAGCGGGAGCCACGAGCAGTACTTC. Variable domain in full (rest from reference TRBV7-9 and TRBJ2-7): DTGVSQNPRHKITKRGQNVTFRCDPISEHNRLYWYRQTLGQGPEFLTYFQNEAQLEKSRLLSDRFSAERPKGSFSTLEIQRTEQGDSAMYLCASSPGTSGSHEQYFGPGTRLTVT.

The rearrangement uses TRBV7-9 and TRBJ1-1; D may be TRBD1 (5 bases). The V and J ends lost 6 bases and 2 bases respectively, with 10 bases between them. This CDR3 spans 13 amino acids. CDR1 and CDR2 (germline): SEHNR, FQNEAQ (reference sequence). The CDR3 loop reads CASRLQENTEAFF. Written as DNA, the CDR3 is TGTGCCAGCAGACTACAGGAAAACACTGAAGCTTTCTTT.

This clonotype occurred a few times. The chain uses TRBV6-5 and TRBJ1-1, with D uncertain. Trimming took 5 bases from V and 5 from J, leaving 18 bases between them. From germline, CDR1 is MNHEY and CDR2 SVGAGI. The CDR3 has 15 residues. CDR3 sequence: CASSVVRLGRTEAFF. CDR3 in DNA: TGTGCCAGCAGTGTAGTTAGATTGGGTAGAACTGAAGCTTTCTTT.